This T cell receptor (beta chain) is from a study of shared T cell receptors in the human thymus. V lost 3 bases, J lost 0 bases, and 18 bases lay in between. Germline V gene data show CDR1 as GTSNPN and CDR2 as SVGIG (reference sequence). The CDR3 length is 17 residues. The assay was immunoSEQ multiplex PCR, and TCRdb's table has in-frame clones only and misses some. The sample has 550,000 to 800,000 clones, 80% to 90% seen once; the top ten hold around 0.01%. The same data also went into a second study, on human thymus T cells. That report adds: Highly overlapping thymic repertoires among unrelated individuals were reported in related research.

Sequenced material: thymocytes. The clonotype originates from a girl under three years old with a congenital heart defect. The J gene is TRBJ1-5, the V gene TRBV30, with D unresolved. CDR3 sequence (DNA): TGTGCCTGGAGGGTTCCGCAGGATTTTAATAGCAATCAGCCCCAGCATTTT. Amino acid sequence: CAWRVPQDFNSNQPQHF.